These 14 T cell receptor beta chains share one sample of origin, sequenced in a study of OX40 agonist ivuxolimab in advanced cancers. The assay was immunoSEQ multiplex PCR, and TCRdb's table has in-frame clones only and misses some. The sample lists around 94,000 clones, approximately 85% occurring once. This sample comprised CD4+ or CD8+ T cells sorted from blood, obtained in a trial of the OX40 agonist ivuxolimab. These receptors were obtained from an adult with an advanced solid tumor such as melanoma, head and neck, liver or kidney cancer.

This CDR3 reads CASSSQGAYQPQHF. For the CDR3, the DNA is TGTGCCAGCAGTTCCCAGGGGGCGTATCAGCCCCAGCATTTT. The chain is built from TRBV27 and TRBJ1-5; 8 positions agree with TRBD1. The CDR3 length is 14 residues. Germline CDR1 is MNHEY and CDR2 is SMNVEV (reference sequence). The junction had 4 bases not matched to a gene; V was cut back by 4 bases and J by 5 bases.

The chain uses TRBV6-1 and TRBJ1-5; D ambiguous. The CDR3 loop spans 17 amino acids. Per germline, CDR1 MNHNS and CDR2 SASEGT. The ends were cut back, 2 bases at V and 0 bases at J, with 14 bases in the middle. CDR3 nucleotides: TGTGCCAGCAGTGAACCAGCGGGGTCTTATAGCAATCAGCCCCAGCATTTT. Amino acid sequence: CASSEPAGSYSNQPQHF.

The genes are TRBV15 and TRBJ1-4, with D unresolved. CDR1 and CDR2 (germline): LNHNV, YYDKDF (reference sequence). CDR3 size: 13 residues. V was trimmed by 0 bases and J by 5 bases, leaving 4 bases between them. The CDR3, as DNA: TGTGCCACCAGCAGAGAAAGGAATGAAAAACTGTTTTTT. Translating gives CATSRERNEKLFF.

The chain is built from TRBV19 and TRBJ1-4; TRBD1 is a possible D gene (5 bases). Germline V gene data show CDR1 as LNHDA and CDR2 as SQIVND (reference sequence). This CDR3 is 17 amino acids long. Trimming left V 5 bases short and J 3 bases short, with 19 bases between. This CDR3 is CASSWGGMVSANEKLFF. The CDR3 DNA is TGTGCCAGTAGTTGGGGGGGTATGGTTTCGGCTAATGAAAAACTGTTTTTT.

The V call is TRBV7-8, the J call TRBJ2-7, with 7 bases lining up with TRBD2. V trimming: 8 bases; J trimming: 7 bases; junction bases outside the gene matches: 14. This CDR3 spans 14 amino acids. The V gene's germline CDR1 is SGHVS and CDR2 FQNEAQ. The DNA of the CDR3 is TGTGCCAGCGTCCTGGCGGGCGGGAGTGAGGAGCAGTACTTC. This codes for CASVLAGGSEEQYF.

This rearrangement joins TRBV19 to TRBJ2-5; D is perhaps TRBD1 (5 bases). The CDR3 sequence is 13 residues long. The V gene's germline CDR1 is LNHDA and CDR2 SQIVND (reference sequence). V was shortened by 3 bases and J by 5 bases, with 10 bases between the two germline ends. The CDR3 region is CASSMGQEETQYF. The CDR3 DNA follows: TGTGCCAGTAGTATGGGGCAGGAGGAGACCCAGTACTTC. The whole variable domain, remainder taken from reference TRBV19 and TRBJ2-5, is DGGITQSPKYLFRKEGQNVTLSCEQNLNHDAMYWYRQDPGQGLRLIYYSQIVNDFQKGDIAEGYSVSREKKESFPLTVTSAQKNPTAFYLCASSMGQEETQYFGPGTRLLVL.

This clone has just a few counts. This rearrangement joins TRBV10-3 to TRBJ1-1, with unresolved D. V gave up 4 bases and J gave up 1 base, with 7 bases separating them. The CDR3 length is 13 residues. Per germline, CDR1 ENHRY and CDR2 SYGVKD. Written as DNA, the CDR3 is TGTGCCATCAGTGCCTCCCAGAACACTGAAGCTTTCTTT. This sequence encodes CAISASQNTEAFF.

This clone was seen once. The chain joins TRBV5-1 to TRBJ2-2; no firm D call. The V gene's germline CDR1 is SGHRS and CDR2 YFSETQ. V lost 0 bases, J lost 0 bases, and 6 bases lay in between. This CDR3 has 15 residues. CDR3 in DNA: TGCGCCAGCAGCTTGGCGCAACCGAACACCGGGGAGCTGTTTTTT. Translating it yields CASSLAQPNTGELFF.

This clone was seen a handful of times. The DNA for the CDR3 is TGTGCCAGCTCCGAAGGCTATGGCTACACCTTC. Amino acid sequence: CASSEGYGYTF. V usage is TRBV28 and J usage is TRBJ1-2, with no clear D. Germline lookup yields CDR1 MDHEN and CDR2 SYDVKM. The CDR3 contains 11 residues. Trimming left V 8 bases short and J 4 bases short, with 8 bases between.

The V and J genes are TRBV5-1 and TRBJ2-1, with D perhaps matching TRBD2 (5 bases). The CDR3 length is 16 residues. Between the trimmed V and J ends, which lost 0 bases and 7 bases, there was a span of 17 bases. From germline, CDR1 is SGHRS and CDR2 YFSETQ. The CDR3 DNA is TGCGCCAGCAGCTTGGGCCCTAGCTTCTCGGAAAATGAGCAGTTCTTC. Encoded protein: CASSLGPSFSENEQFF.

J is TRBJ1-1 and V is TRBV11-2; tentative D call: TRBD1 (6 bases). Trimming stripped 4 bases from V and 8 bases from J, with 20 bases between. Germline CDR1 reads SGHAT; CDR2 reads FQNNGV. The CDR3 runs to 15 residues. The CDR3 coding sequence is TGTGCCAGCAGCTCTTGGGGGCAGGGGAGGAGAGAAGCTTTCTTT. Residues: CASSSWGQGRREAFF.

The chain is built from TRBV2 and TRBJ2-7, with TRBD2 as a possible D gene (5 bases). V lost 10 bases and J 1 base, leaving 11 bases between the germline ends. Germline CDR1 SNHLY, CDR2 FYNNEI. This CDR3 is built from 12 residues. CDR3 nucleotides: TGTGCCACCTCGGAGCGGTCCTACGAGCAGTACTTC. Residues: CATSERSYEQYF.

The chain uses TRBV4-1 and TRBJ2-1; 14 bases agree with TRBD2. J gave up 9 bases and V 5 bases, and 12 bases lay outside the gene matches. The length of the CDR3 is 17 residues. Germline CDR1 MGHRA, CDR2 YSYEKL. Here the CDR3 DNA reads TGCGCCAGCAGCAAGATTGGGACTAGCGGGAGACAGGGTGAGCAGTTCTTC. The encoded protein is CASSKIGTSGRQGEQFF.

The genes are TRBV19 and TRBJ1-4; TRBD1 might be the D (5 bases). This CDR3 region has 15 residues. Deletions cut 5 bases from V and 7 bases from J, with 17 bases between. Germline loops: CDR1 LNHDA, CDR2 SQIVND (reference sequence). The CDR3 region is CASSPRAGRTEKLFF. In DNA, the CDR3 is TGTGCCAGTAGTCCCAGGGCAGGGAGGACTGAAAAACTGTTTTTT.